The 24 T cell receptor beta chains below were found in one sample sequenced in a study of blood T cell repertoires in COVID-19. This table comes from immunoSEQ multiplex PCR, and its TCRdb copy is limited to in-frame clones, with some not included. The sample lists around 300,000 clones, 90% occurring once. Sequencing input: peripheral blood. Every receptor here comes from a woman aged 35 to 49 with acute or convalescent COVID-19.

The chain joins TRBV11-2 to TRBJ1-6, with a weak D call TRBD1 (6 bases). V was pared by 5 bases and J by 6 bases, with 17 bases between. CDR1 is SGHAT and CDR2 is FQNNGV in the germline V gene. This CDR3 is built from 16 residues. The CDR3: CASSPPGRGFNSPLHF. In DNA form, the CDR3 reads TGTGCCAGCAGCCCACCGGGGAGGGGGTTTAATTCACCCCTCCACTTT.

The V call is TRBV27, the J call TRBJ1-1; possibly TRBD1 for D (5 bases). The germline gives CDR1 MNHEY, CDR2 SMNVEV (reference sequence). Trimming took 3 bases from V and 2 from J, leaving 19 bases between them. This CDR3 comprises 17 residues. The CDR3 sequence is CASSFRGTGNLNTEAFF. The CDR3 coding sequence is TGTGCCAGCAGTTTTCGGGGGACGGGGAACTTAAACACTGAAGCTTTCTTT.

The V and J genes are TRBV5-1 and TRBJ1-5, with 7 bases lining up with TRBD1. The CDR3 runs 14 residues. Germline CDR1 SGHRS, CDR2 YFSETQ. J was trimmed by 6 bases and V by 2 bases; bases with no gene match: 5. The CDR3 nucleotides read TGCGCCAGCAGCTTATCAGGGGGTGGTCAGCCCCAGCATTTT. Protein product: CASSLSGGGQPQHF.

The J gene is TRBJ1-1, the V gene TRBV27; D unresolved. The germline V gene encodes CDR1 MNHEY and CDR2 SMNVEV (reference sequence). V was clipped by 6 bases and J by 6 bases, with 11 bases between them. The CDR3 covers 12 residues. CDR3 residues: CASSPGGAEAFF. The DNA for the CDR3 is TGTGCCAGCAGCCCGGGCGGGGCTGAAGCTTTCTTT.

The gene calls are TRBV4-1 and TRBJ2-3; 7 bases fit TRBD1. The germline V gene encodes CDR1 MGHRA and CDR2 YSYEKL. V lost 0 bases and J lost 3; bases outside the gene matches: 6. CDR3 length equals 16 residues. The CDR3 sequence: CASSQDTRGRTDTQYF. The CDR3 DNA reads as TGCGCCAGCAGCCAAGATACAAGGGGGCGAACAGATACGCAGTATTTT.

The CDR3 sequence is CASSSRGLNQPQHF. The CDR3 coding sequence is TGTGCCAGCAGCTCGAGAGGGCTTAATCAGCCCCAGCATTTT. V gene TRBV13 combines with J gene TRBJ1-5; D not certain. V dropped 4 bases and J dropped 4 bases, with 11 bases sitting between them. CDR1 and CDR2 (germline): PRHDT, FYEKMQ (reference sequence). This CDR3 region has 14 residues.

The CDR3 sequence is CASSPRLAARSGELFF. For the CDR3, the DNA is TGTGCCAGCAGCCCCCGGCTAGCGGCGCGTAGCGGGGAGCTGTTTTTT. The V gene is TRBV3-1 (or the pseudogene TRBV3-2), the J gene TRBJ2-2; the match to TRBD2 covers 7 bases. V was clipped by 4 bases and J by 7 bases; unmatched bases: 12. The CDR3 totals 16 residues. Germline V gene data show CDR1 as LGHDT and CDR2 as YNNKEL (reference sequence).

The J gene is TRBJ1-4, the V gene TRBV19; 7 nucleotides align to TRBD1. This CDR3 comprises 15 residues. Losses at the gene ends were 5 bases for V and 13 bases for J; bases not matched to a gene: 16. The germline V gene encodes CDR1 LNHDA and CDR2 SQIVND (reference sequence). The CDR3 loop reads CASSRRRDSLSRLFF. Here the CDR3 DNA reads TGTGCCAGTAGTCGAAGGAGGGACAGTTTGTCGAGACTGTTTTTT.

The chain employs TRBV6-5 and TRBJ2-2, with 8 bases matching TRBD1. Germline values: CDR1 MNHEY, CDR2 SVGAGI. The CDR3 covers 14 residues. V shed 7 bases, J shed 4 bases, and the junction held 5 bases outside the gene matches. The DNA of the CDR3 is TGTGCCAGCACCAGGGGGCAATTCACCGGGGAGCTGTTTTTT. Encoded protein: CASTRGQFTGELFF.

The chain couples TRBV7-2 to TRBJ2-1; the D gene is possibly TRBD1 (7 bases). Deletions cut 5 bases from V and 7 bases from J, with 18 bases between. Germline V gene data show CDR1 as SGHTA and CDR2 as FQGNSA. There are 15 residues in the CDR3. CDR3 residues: CASSTVLQGGNEQFF. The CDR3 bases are TGTGCCAGCAGCACGGTACTTCAGGGGGGAAATGAGCAGTTCTTC.

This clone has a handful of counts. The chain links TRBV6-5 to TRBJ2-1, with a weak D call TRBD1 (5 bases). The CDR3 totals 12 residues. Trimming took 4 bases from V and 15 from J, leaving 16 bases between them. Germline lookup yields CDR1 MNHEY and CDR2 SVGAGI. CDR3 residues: CASSSQGNLGFF. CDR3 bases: TGTGCCAGCAGTTCTCAGGGTAACTTAGGGTTCTTC.

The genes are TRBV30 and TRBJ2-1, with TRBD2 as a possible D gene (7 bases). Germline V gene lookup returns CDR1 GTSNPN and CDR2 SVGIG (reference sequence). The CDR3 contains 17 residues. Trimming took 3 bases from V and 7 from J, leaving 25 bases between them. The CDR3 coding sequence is TGTGCCTGGAGACCATATGGGGGGGCGCAGTTTAAAAATGAGCAGTTCTTC. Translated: CAWRPYGGAQFKNEQFF.

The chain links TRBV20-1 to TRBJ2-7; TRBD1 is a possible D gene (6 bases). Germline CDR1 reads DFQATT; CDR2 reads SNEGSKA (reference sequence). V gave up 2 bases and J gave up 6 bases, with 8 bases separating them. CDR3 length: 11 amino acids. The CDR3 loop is CSARQGGEQYV. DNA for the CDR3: TGCAGTGCTAGACAAGGGGGCGAGCAGTACGTC.

The CDR3 protein is CASSQTYQETQYF. The DNA for the CDR3 is TGCGCCAGCAGCCAAACTTACCAAGAGACCCAGTACTTC. The gene calls are TRBV4-1 and TRBJ2-5; D gene uncertain. Germline values: CDR1 MGHRA, CDR2 YSYEKL. The V end was cut by 2 bases, the J end by 0 bases, with 4 bases between. The CDR3 sequence is 13 residues long.

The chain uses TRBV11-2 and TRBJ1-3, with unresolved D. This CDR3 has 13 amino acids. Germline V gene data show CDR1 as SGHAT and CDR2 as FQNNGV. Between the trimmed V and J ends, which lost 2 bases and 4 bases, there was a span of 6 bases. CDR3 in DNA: TGTGCCAGCAGCTTACGTTTAGGAAACACCATATATTTT. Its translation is CASSLRLGNTIYF.

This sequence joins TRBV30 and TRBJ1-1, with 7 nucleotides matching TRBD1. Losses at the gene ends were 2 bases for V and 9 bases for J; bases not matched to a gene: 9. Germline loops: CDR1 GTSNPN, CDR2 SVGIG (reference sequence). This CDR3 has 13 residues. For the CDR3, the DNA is TGTGCCTGGAGTTCCGGACAGGCCTTCCAAGCTTTCTTT. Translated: CAWSSGQAFQAFF.

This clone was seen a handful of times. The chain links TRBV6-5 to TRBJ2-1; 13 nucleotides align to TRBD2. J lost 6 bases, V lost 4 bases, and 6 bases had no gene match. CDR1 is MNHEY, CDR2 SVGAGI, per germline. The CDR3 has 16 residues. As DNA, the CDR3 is TGTGCCAGCAGTTTTTCCCGACTAGCGGGGGGCAATGAGCAGTTCTTC. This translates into CASSFSRLAGGNEQFF.

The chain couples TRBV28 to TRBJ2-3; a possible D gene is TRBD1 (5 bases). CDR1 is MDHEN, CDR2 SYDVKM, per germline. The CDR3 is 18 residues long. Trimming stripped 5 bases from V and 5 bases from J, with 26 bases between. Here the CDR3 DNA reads TGTGCCAGCAGTCTGATGACAGAAGTCGGGTCAAAGAGAGATACGCAGTATTTT. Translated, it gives CASSLMTEVGSKRDTQYF.

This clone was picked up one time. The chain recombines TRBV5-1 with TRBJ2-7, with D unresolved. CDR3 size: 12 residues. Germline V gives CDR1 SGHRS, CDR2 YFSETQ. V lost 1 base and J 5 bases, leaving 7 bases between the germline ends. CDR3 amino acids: CASSLPLHEQYV. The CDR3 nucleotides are TGCGCCAGCAGCTTGCCTCTCCACGAGCAGTACGTC.

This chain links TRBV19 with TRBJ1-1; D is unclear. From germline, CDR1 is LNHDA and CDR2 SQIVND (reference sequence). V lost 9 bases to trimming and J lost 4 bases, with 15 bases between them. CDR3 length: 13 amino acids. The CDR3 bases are TGTGCCAGGGGGTCAACCGAGGGCACTGAAGCTTTCTTT. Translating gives CARGSTEGTEAFF.

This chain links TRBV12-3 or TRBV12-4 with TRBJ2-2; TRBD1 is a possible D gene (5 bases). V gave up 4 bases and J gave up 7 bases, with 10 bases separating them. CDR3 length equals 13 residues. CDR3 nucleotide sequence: TGTGCCAGCAGTTCCAGGGTTGGCGGGGAGCTGTTTTTT. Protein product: CASSSRVGGELFF.

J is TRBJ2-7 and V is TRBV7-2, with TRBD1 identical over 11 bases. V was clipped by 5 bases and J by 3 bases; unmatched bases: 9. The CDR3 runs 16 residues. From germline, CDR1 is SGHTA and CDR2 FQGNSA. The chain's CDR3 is CASSPSGGQGVYEQYV. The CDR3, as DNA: TGTGCCAGCAGCCCTTCTGGGGGACAGGGGGTCTACGAGCAGTACGTC.

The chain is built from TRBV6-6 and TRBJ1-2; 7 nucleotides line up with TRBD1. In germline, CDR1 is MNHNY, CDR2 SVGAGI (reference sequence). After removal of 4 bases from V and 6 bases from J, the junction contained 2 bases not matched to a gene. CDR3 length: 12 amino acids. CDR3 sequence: CASSFDRDGYTF. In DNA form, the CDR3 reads TGTGCCAGCAGTTTCGACAGGGATGGCTACACCTTC.

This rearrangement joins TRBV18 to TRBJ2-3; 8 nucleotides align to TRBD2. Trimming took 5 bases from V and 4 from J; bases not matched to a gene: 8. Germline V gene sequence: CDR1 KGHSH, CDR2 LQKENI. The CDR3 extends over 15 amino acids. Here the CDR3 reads CASSERRGGADTQYF. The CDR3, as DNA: TGTGCCAGCTCAGAGAGACGGGGGGGCGCAGATACGCAGTATTTT.